The table lists the clone carrying this T cell receptor beta chain with many counts. Its target is not known. Construction of TCR beta libraries was performed using quantitative 5'-RACE with molecular barcodes. TCRdb independently ran MiXCR on the 5' RACE reads; one entry per CDR3 protein. The table lists around 180,000 distinct CDR3 sequences, 13% of them singletons. The data stem from a study of CD8 T cells in ankylosing spondylitis. Study results and limitations: Clones linked to disease were reported to show significant enrichment in matched ankylosing spondylitis synovial fluid. Blood of patients with ankylosing spondylitis appeared to be characterized by a TCR beta motif of eight highly homologous variants. CD8+ by phenotype, disease-linked clones were relatively rare in peripheral blood.

This clonotype was sampled from a female donor with ankylosing spondylitis or in good health (not recorded which). Sequencing was performed on blood, either unsorted or a sorted T cell fraction (not recorded which).

In nucleotides, the CDR3 is TGTGCCGGGGGACGGACGAACTATGGCTACACCTTC. Its translation is CAGGRTNYGYTF. This rearrangement joins TRBV28 to TRBJ1-2, with D possibly being TRBD1 (5 bases). V lost 11 bases and J lost 2, with 12 bases in between. From germline, CDR1 is MDHEN and CDR2 SYDVKM. CDR3 size: 12 residues.